This passage covers 28 T cell receptor beta chains from one sample sequenced in a study of PD-L1 blockade in urothelial cancer. Sequenced by immunoSEQ multiplex PCR; TCRdb stores in-frame clones only, minus some. Of approximately 110,000 clones in the sample, approximately 85% were seen once. Sequencing used PBMCs, obtained around atezolizumab (anti-PD-L1) treatment. The receptors originated from a man in his fifties or sixties with urothelial cancer.

This clone was observed a few times. This chain uses TRBV6-1 with TRBJ2-1; 8 bases line up with TRBD2. Per the germline V gene, CDR1 is MNHNS and CDR2 is SASEGT. Trimming took 3 bases from V and 8 from J; bases not matched to a gene: 9. The CDR3 has 15 amino acids. This chain's CDR3 is CASSDPGLGRDEQFF. CDR3 nucleotides: TGTGCCAGCAGTGATCCGGGACTAGGCAGGGATGAGCAGTTCTTC.

This clone showed up just once. The V gene is TRBV5-7, the J gene TRBJ2-7; the match to TRBD1 covers 10 bases. TRBV5-7 is filed as an ORF, its function uncertain. V dropped 3 bases and J dropped 5; count of bases not matched to a gene: 8. There are 15 residues in the CDR3. CDR3 in DNA: TGTGCCAGCAGCTCCACCCGGGACAGGGGTCACGAGCAGTACTTC. This encodes CASSSTRDRGHEQYF.

V usage is TRBV28 and J usage is TRBJ1-1; TRBD1 might be the D (6 bases). The CDR3 runs to 15 residues. The germline V gene has CDR1 MDHEN and CDR2 SYDVKM. V was clipped by 6 bases and J by 4 bases, with 18 bases between them. The CDR3 region has the DNA TGTGCCAGCAGCCCACAGGGAGGGCCCGGCACTGAAGCTTTCTTT. The encoded protein is CASSPQGGPGTEAFF.

This clone was counted a few times. The V and J genes are TRBV7-6 and TRBJ2-3; 14 bases line up with TRBD2. This CDR3 contains 16 residues. The germline gives CDR1 SGHVS, CDR2 FNYEAQ. Trimming cost V 5 bases and J 5 bases; bases outside gene matches: 6. This chain's CDR3 is CASSPRLAGGVDTQYF. The CDR3 nucleotides are TGTGCCAGCAGCCCGCGACTAGCGGGAGGGGTAGATACGCAGTATTTT.

This sequence joins TRBV5-1 and TRBJ2-2, with TRBD2 matching 12 bases. Losses at the gene ends were 3 bases for V and 8 bases for J; bases not matched to a gene: 5. Germline V lookup: CDR1 SGHRS, CDR2 YFSETQ. The CDR3 length is 15 residues. Here the CDR3 DNA reads TGCGCCAGCAGCTCCGGGACTAGCGGGTCGGGGGAGCTGTTTTTT. Protein product: CASSSGTSGSGELFF.

This clone was counted once. The chain recombines TRBV5-5 with TRBJ1-4, with D perhaps TRBD1 (5 bases). CDR1 and CDR2 (germline): SGHKS, YYEKEE (reference sequence). This CDR3 spans 15 amino acids. V lost 3 bases to trimming and J lost 5 bases, with 14 bases between them. The CDR3 is CASSSSRVLNEKLFF. The CDR3 bases are TGTGCCAGCAGCTCAAGCAGGGTTCTGAATGAAAAACTGTTTTTT.

This sequence joins TRBV2 and TRBJ2-3, with 8 bases that match TRBD1. J was trimmed by 0 bases and V by 6 bases; bases with no gene match: 20. Germline CDR1 reads SNHLY; CDR2 reads FYNNEI. The CDR3 runs 20 residues. CDR3 protein: CASRDQGARELFLSTDTQYF. CDR3 sequence (DNA): TGTGCCAGCAGAGACCAGGGGGCTCGGGAGCTCTTCCTTAGCACAGATACGCAGTATTTT.

The rearrangement links TRBV5-1 to TRBJ2-1; 7 bases are a match to TRBD1. The V gene's germline CDR1 is SGHRS and CDR2 YFSETQ. With 0 bases clipped from V and 9 bases from J, the junction kept 12 bases outside the gene matches. The CDR3 has 16 amino acids. CDR3 in amino acids: CASSLGGGEGRPEQFF. CDR3 DNA: TGCGCCAGCAGCTTGGGAGGGGGCGAAGGTAGACCTGAGCAGTTCTTC.

The V gene is TRBV6-5, the J gene TRBJ1-2; no clear D. V was shortened by 4 bases and J by 4 bases, with 10 bases between the two germline ends. The CDR3 runs to 13 residues. Per the germline V gene, CDR1 is MNHEY and CDR2 is SVGAGI. The CDR3 DNA sequence: TGTGCCAGCAGTTCGGCGGAGGCCTATGGCTACACCTTC. The encoded protein is CASSSAEAYGYTF.

V usage is TRBV5-5 and J usage is TRBJ1-2; D remains unclear. Germline loops: CDR1 SGHKS, CDR2 YYEKEE (reference sequence). The CDR3 runs to 13 residues. The V end was cut by 1 base, the J end by 7 bases, with 11 bases between. The CDR3 region is CASSLRGASGYTF. The CDR3 DNA sequence: TGTGCCAGCAGCTTGCGAGGAGCCTCTGGCTACACCTTC.

This chain connects TRBV28 to TRBJ2-7, with D possibly TRBD2 on 5 matching bases. Germline CDR1 reads MDHEN; CDR2 reads SYDVKM. With 2 bases removed from V and 4 bases from J, the gap between germline ends came to 6 bases. The CDR3 loop spans 12 amino acids. In nucleotides, the CDR3 is TGTGCCAGCAGTTTACCGGGGTACGAGCAGTACTTC. It translates to CASSLPGYEQYF. The full variable domain, with the rest looked up from reference TRBV28 and TRBJ2-7, is DVKVTQSSRYLVKRTGEKVFLECVQDMDHENMFWYRQDPGLGLRLIYFSYDVKMKEKGDIPEGYSVSREKKERFSLILESASTNQTSMYLCASSLPGYEQYFGPGTRLTVT.

This clone was seen just once. The chain combines TRBV27 with TRBJ1-2; D possibly corresponds to TRBD1 (6 bases). Trimming took off 3 bases at V and 8 bases at J, with 16 bases between the two ends. Germline V gene data show CDR1 as MNHEY and CDR2 as SMNVEV (reference sequence). This CDR3 spans 14 amino acids. The CDR3 loop reads CASSFAGASWGYTF. The DNA for the CDR3 is TGTGCCAGCAGTTTCGCAGGGGCTAGTTGGGGCTACACCTTC.

This rearrangement joins TRBV30 to TRBJ1-4; D is undetermined. The length of the CDR3 is 16 residues. Germline V gives CDR1 GTSNPN, CDR2 SVGIG (reference sequence). Trimming left V 0 bases short and J 10 bases short, with 21 bases between. DNA for the CDR3: TGTGCCTGGAGTGTATCATGGGATTCGGGTCGGGGAAAACTGTTTTTT. This translates into CAWSVSWDSGRGKLFF.

The count of this clone is one. The chain's CDR3 is CASSLGRYSNQPQHF. In nucleotides, the CDR3 is TGTGCCAGCAGCTTGGGTCGGTATAGCAATCAGCCCCAGCATTTT. The chain links TRBV5-4 to TRBJ1-5; no reliable D call. Trimming removed 0 bases from V and 0 bases from J, with 7 bases in between. This CDR3 has 15 amino acids. Germline loops: CDR1 SGHNT, CDR2 YYREEE (reference sequence).

The V call is TRBV4-1, the J call TRBJ1-5, with TRBD1 identical over 7 bases. The CDR3 covers 15 residues. Germline V gene lookup returns CDR1 MGHRA and CDR2 YSYEKL. Unmatched junction bases numbered 5, after V lost 0 bases and J lost 6 bases. The CDR3 DNA is TGCGCCAGCAGCCAAGATACAGGGGCGGTTCAGCCCCAGCATTTT. Its translation: CASSQDTGAVQPQHF.

Only a few counts were recorded for this clone. The chain employs TRBV5-5 and TRBJ1-2; D uncertain. The V and J ends lost 2 bases and 0 bases respectively, with 14 bases between them. The CDR3 runs 16 residues. Germline CDR1 and CDR2: SGHKS and YYEKEE (reference sequence). The CDR3 DNA sequence: TGTGCCAGCAGCTTTATAATGGGCTACGCTAACTATGGCTACACCTTC. Protein: CASSFIMGYANYGYTF.

This chain connects TRBV30 to TRBJ2-3; D is unresolved. The CDR3 spans 13 residues. Trimming pared 1 base from V and 0 bases from J, leaving 5 bases between. CDR1 is GTSNPN, CDR2 SVGIG, per germline (reference sequence). The CDR3 reads CAWSAQSTDTQYF. CDR3 nucleotides: TGTGCCTGGAGTGCCCAGAGCACAGATACGCAGTATTTT.

The chain recombines TRBV5-4 with TRBJ2-5; D is perhaps TRBD2 (6 bases). Germline V gene sequence: CDR1 SGHNT, CDR2 YYREEE (reference sequence). The CDR3 loop spans 14 amino acids. V lost 4 bases and J lost 1, with 11 bases in between. In DNA, the CDR3 is TGTGCCAGCAGCCGCGGACTAAGCCAAGAGACCCAGTACTTC. Translating gives CASSRGLSQETQYF.

The V call is TRBV19, the J call TRBJ1-3; D is undetermined. This CDR3 spans 16 amino acids. Germline CDR1 reads LNHDA; CDR2 reads SQIVND (reference sequence). Trimming removed 7 bases from V and 0 bases from J, with 16 bases in between. CDR3: CASTPRREISGNTIYF. Written as DNA, the CDR3 is TGTGCCAGTACCCCGCGGCGGGAAATCTCTGGAAACACCATATATTTT.

Of note for this clone: Other DNA sequences of this sample code for an identical CDR3. The chain combines TRBV18 with TRBJ1-1, with D unclear. There are 13 residues in the CDR3. CDR1 is KGHSH, CDR2 LQKENI, per germline. Trimming took off 4 bases at V and 1 base at J, with 7 bases between the two ends. DNA of the CDR3: TGTGCCAGCTCACGAACAGCGAACACTGAAGCTTTCTTT. Translating gives CASSRTANTEAFF.

V and J are TRBV11-1 and TRBJ2-3; TRBD2 agrees at 8 bases. V dropped 5 bases and J dropped 3; count of bases not matched to a gene: 7. Germline V gives CDR1 SGHAT, CDR2 FQDESV (reference sequence). The CDR3 is made up of 15 amino acids. This chain's CDR3 is CASSLWTSRTDTQYF. The CDR3 DNA reads as TGTGCCAGCAGCCTATGGACTAGCAGGACAGATACGCAGTATTTT. Drawing the rest from reference TRBV11-1 and TRBJ2-3, the complete variable domain is EAEVAQSPRYKITEKSQAVAFWCDPISGHATLYWYRQILGQGPELLVQFQDESVVDDSQLPKDRFSAERLKGVDSTLKIQPAELGDSAMYLCASSLWTSRTDTQYFGPGTRLTVL.

The J gene is TRBJ2-5, the V gene TRBV5-4, with 7 bases matching TRBD2. CDR1 is SGHNT, CDR2 YYREEE, per germline (reference sequence). The CDR3 runs to 17 residues. The trim removed 4 bases at V and 0 bases at J, leaving 12 bases unmatched. The CDR3 region is CASSARGRGEYQETQYF. The CDR3 DNA follows: TGTGCCAGCAGCGCACGAGGGAGGGGAGAGTACCAAGAGACCCAGTACTTC. The full variable domain, rest sourced from reference TRBV5-4 and TRBJ2-5, is ETGVTQSPTHLIKTRGQQVTLRCSSQSGHNTVSWYQQALGQGPQFIFQYYREEENGRGNFPPRFSGLQFPNYSSELNVNALELDDSALYLCASSARGRGEYQETQYFGPGTRLLVL.

V gene TRBV6-1 combines with J gene TRBJ1-2; 10 positions match TRBD1. V trimming: 3 bases; J trimming: 4 bases; junction bases outside the gene matches: 5. The CDR3 length is 15 residues. Germline CDR1 and CDR2: MNHNS and SASEGT. CDR3 in DNA: TGTGCCAGCAGTGATCGGACAGGGGGTTTCTATGGCTACACCTTC. As protein: CASSDRTGGFYGYTF.

The chain joins TRBV30 to TRBJ2-5, with TRBD2 matching over 13 bases. The V segment lost 0 bases and the J segment 1 base; nucleotides outside the gene matches: 5. Per germline, CDR1 GTSNPN and CDR2 SVGIG (reference sequence). The CDR3 is made up of 17 amino acids. CDR3: CAWSVRRTSGSQETQYF. CDR3 nucleotide sequence: TGTGCCTGGAGTGTACGGAGGACTAGCGGGAGCCAAGAGACCCAGTACTTC.

This sequence joins TRBV15 and TRBJ2-2; 12 positions agree with TRBD2. The germline CDR1 and CDR2 sequences are LNHNV and YYDKDF (reference sequence). The trim removed 1 base at V and 7 bases at J, leaving 7 bases unmatched. The CDR3 is 17 amino acids. For the CDR3, the DNA is TGTGCCACCAGCAGAGGGTCTAGCGGGAGGGCTGGCGGGGAGCTGTTTTTT. Protein sequence: CATSRGSSGRAGGELFF.

The V and J genes are TRBV29-1 and TRBJ1-3; the match to TRBD1 covers 7 bases. The CDR3 is 16 amino acids. From germline, CDR1 is SQVTM and CDR2 ANQGSEA. V shed 6 bases and J 0 bases; nucleotides not matched to a gene: 11. CDR3 bases: TGCAGCGTAGCCCATCGACAGGGTAACTCTGGAAACACCATATATTTT. This gives the protein CSVAHRQGNSGNTIYF.

This clone was observed once. The chain employs TRBV7-6 and TRBJ1-6, with 8 bases aligning to TRBD1. From germline, CDR1 is SGHVS and CDR2 FNYEAQ. The length of the CDR3 is 16 residues. The ends lost 3 bases at V and 8 bases at J; junction bases unmatched: 9. The DNA for the CDR3 is TGTGCCAGCAGCTTGGGGAGACAGGGGAAAGATTCACCCCTCCACTTT. Translating it yields CASSLGRQGKDSPLHF.

This chain connects TRBV11-2 to TRBJ2-3; 7 bases match TRBD2. Unmatched junction bases numbered 12, after V lost 4 bases and J lost 5 bases. Germline values: CDR1 SGHAT, CDR2 FQNNGV. This CDR3 comprises 16 residues. CDR3 region: CASSSQGRRELDTQYF. The CDR3 DNA is TGTGCCAGCAGCTCCCAGGGCCGGCGGGAGTTAGATACGCAGTATTTT.